The clone carrying this TCR beta chain was seen at least ten times. Its antigen remains unknown. Using its own MiXCR run on the 5' RACE reads, TCRdb lists one record per CDR3 protein. The repertoire holds some 44,000 distinct CDR3 sequences, with less than 25% as singletons. Treg sorting used a CD4+CD25+CD127-/low gate. The CDR3 is 16 amino acids. V was shortened by 4 bases and J by 0 bases, with 14 bases between the two germline ends. CDR1 SGHRS and CDR2 YFSETQ come from the germline V gene. General study results and limits: Greatest tumor Treg TCR overlap was with tumor naive CD4+ cells.

This TCR came from a female donor with breast cancer. The sequencing sample was made of Tregs sorted from blood. The chain has TRBV5-1 and TRBJ2-1; possible D gene TRBD2, 6 bases. CDR3 in DNA: TGCGCCAGCAGCCCTATAGCGGCGAGCTCCTACAATGAGCAGTTCTTC. Translating gives CASSPIAASSYNEQFF.